This T cell receptor (beta chain) stems from a study of T-cell reconstitution after alpha-beta-depleted transplantation in children. This clonotype was recorded a few times. The antigen is undetermined. Study findings and constraints: For some patients, TCRbeta diversity was high at day 60 because of recipient T cells and thymic progenitors that survived. One year after transplant, T-cell counts and diversity came mostly from newly produced T cells.

The germline CDR1 and CDR2 sequences are SGHRS and YFSETQ. The germline V and J ends were trimmed by 0 bases and 5 bases, with 8 bases remaining between them. The CDR3 length is 14 residues. Preparing the TCRbeta library involved the use of unique molecular identifiers. MiXCR was run by TCRdb on the PCR reads, yielding one entry per CDR3 protein. Of hundreds of thousands of distinct CDR3 sequences detected, 15% to 20% appear once; the ten largest clones hold just over 40%. This chain connects TRBV5-1 to TRBJ1-4, with D possibly being TRBD1 (5 bases). Sample: PBMCs, mostly from graft donor cells, taken 360 days after TCRalphabeta/CD19-depleted stem cell transplant. The clonotype was recovered from a male patient between 2 and 10 years old who had a stem cell transplant for acute lymphoblastic leukemia, so the T cells may come from the graft donor. The CDR3 DNA follows: TGCGCCAGCAGCTTGGGCGGGGGAAATGAAAAACTGTTTTTT. This translates into CASSLGGGNEKLFF.